This entry lists 21 T cell receptor beta chains sequenced from one sample in a study of response to subunit inactivated influenza vaccine (dated by TCRdb to the late 2010s). Library construction relied on RT-PCR. TCRdb names Illumina HiSeq 2500 as the instrument used. The raw public data were reprocessed by TCRdb itself: fastp quality trimming at Q25, MiXCR clonotype calling, in-frame beta chains only. Under each unique CDR3 protein, matching rows form one entry showing the most common genes and DNA. The sample table shows roughly 570,000 distinct CDR3 sequences, and less than 15% are seen once. Of the sample, roughly 11% is held by the ten largest clones. Sequences were derived from PBMCs from blood, sampled 11 to 12 days after vaccination. The receptors originated from a man aged 50 or older who received an inactivated influenza vaccine. Donor details come from another sample of the same person, matched by shared clones.

The chain carries TRBV29-1 and TRBJ2-1; possibly TRBD2 for D (6 bases). Germline CDR1 SQVTM, CDR2 ANQGSEA. CDR3 size: 12 residues. V lost 7 bases, J lost 5 bases, and 12 bases lay in between. The CDR3 spells CSARTTNNEQFF. The CDR3 coding sequence is TGCAGCGCCCGGACTACCAACAATGAGCAGTTCTTC.

This clonotype has only a few counts. This rearrangement joins TRBV14 to TRBJ2-1; D perhaps matches TRBD2 (5 bases). The V and J ends lost 4 bases and 4 bases respectively, with 11 bases between them. Germline CDR1 and CDR2: SGHDN and FVKESK. This CDR3 spans 14 amino acids. The CDR3 sequence: CASSLDSRYNEQFF. CDR3 DNA sequence: TGTGCCAGCAGCCTGGACTCCAGATACAATGAGCAGTTCTTC. The full variable domain, its missing parts supplied by reference TRBV14 and TRBJ2-1, is EAGVTQFPSHSVIEKGQTVTLRCDPISGHDNLYWYRRVMGKEIKFLLHFVKESKQDESGMPNNRFLAERTGGTYSTLKVQPAELEDSGVYFCASSLDSRYNEQFFGPGTRLTVL.

This clonotype was seen at least ten times. The chain carries TRBV30 and TRBJ1-6, with 11 positions matching TRBD1. The CDR3 extends over 16 amino acids. The germline gives CDR1 GTSNPN, CDR2 SVGIG (reference sequence). With 3 bases clipped from V and 11 bases from J, the junction kept 12 bases outside the gene matches. This CDR3 is CAWRYGQGASVAPLHF. In DNA form, the CDR3 reads TGTGCCTGGAGATACGGACAGGGGGCCTCCGTGGCACCCCTCCACTTT.

This clonotype was detected only a few times. V and J are TRBV5-1 and TRBJ2-4; 8 nucleotides align to TRBD1. The CDR3 covers 16 residues. Looked up from germline, CDR1 is SGHRS and CDR2 is YFSETQ. V dropped 2 bases and J dropped 1; count of bases not matched to a gene: 5. The CDR3 region is CASSFPTGGAKNIQYF. The CDR3 DNA reads as TGCGCCAGCAGCTTCCCTACAGGGGGTGCCAAAAACATTCAGTACTTC.

This chain uses TRBV20-1 with TRBJ2-3, with D perhaps matching TRBD2 (6 bases). Trimming shortened V by 2 bases and J by 6 bases, and 15 bases separated the two germline ends. This CDR3 comprises 14 residues. Per the germline V gene, CDR1 is DFQATT and CDR2 is SNEGSKA (reference sequence). The CDR3 nucleotides read TGCAGTGCTAGAAGGTGGGCGGGGCTGGATACGCAGTATTTT. This encodes CSARRWAGLDTQYF.

V is TRBV5-1 and J is TRBJ2-3; TRBD2 agrees at 15 bases. CDR1 and CDR2 (germline): SGHRS, YFSETQ. Trimming took 4 bases from V and 0 from J; bases not matched to a gene: 6. This CDR3 spans 18 amino acids. The CDR3 spells CASSLGLAGGLSTDTQYF. In DNA form, the CDR3 reads TGCGCCAGCAGCCTGGGACTAGCGGGGGGCCTGAGCACAGATACGCAGTATTTT. The whole variable domain, filled in from reference TRBV5-1 and TRBJ2-3, reads KAGVTQTPRYLIKTRGQQVTLSCSPISGHRSVSWYQQTPGQGLQFLFEYFSETQRNKGNFPGRFSGRQFSNSRSEMNVSTLELGDSALYLCASSLGLAGGLSTDTQYFGPGTRLTVL.

The J gene is TRBJ2-1, the V gene TRBV9; D is unresolved. CDR3 length: 11 amino acids. Germline V gene data show CDR1 as SGDLS and CDR2 as YYNGEE. The ends were cut back, 7 bases at V and 4 bases at J, with 6 bases in the middle. This CDR3 is CASGKYNEQFF. CDR3 nucleotide sequence: TGTGCCAGCGGGAAATACAATGAGCAGTTCTTC.

This rearrangement joins TRBV5-1 to TRBJ1-1, with TRBD1 matching 7 bases. Germline CDR1 and CDR2: SGHRS and YFSETQ. The J segment lost 1 base and the V segment lost 4 bases, leaving 4 bases of the junction unmatched. This CDR3 contains 14 residues. CDR3 region: CASSIRQGNTEAFF. CDR3 sequence (DNA): TGCGCCAGCAGCATACGACAGGGGAACACTGAAGCTTTCTTT. The entire variable domain, with the rest obtained from reference TRBV5-1 and TRBJ1-1, is as follows: KAGVTQTPRYLIKTRGQQVTLSCSPISGHRSVSWYQQTPGQGLQFLFEYFSETQRNKGNFPGRFSGRQFSNSRSEMNVSTLELGDSALYLCASSIRQGNTEAFFGQGTRLTVV.

There are a few counts of this clonotype. The V and J genes are TRBV20-1 and TRBJ2-1; no firm D call. CDR3 length: 11 amino acids. V was trimmed by 1 base and J by 12 bases, leaving 10 bases between them. Germline V lookup: CDR1 DFQATT, CDR2 SNEGSKA (reference sequence). The CDR3 DNA follows: TGCAGTGCTAGAGTTAGTGGGGTGCAGTTCTTC. It is translated as CSARVSGVQFF.

This chain links TRBV12-3 or TRBV12-4 with TRBJ1-5, with D perhaps matching TRBD1 (5 bases). Trimming took 2 bases from V and 3 from J, leaving 11 bases between them. This CDR3 contains 15 residues. The DNA of the CDR3 is TGTGCCAGCAGTTTAAGGCAGGGTGACAATCAGCCCCAGCATTTT. Residues: CASSLRQGDNQPQHF.

The table lists this clonotype with many counts. The chain couples TRBV3-1 to TRBJ1-1, with D unclear. Germline V gene sequence: CDR1 LGHDT, CDR2 YNNKEL (reference sequence). This CDR3 contains 13 residues. The germline V and J ends were trimmed by 4 bases and 5 bases, with 11 bases remaining between them. The CDR3 DNA is TGTGCCAGCAGCCCGACTGGGCAAACTGAAGCTTTCTTT. It encodes CASSPTGQTEAFF.

In its sample, this clonotype was seen a few times. This rearrangement joins TRBV19 to TRBJ2-5, with a possible D match to TRBD2 (6 bases). Germline V CDR1 and CDR2: LNHDA, SQIVND (reference sequence). Trimming took 4 bases from V and 7 from J, leaving 16 bases between them. This CDR3 has 14 amino acids. Here the CDR3 DNA reads TGTGCCAGTAGTACAAGGAGGGAAGTGGGGACCCAGTACTTC. This sequence encodes CASSTRREVGTQYF.

Concerning this clonotype itself: The junction and the germline gene differ at one end; a read error may be behind it. The chain couples TRBV7-9 to TRBJ2-7, with 8 bases identical to TRBD2. The germline gives CDR1 SEHNR, CDR2 FQNEAQ (reference sequence). CDR3 length: 13 amino acids. The CDR3 DNA reads TGTGCCAGCAGCCTAGCGGGTTCCTACGAGGAGTACTTC. Protein sequence: CASSLAGSYEEYF. Full variable domain (missing parts from reference TRBV7-9 and TRBJ2-7): DTGVSQNPRHKITKRGQNVTFRCDPISEHNRLYWYRQTLGQGPEFLTYFQNEAQLEKSRLLSDRFSAERPKGSFSTLEIQRTEQGDSAMYLCASSLAGSYEEYFGPGTRLTVT.

This clonotype was counted only a few times. This chain joins TRBV7-9 and TRBJ2-1; D possibly corresponds to TRBD2 (5 bases). CDR3 length equals 15 residues. The V end was cut by 1 base, the J end by 7 bases, with 14 bases between. Germline values: CDR1 SEHNR, CDR2 FQNEAQ (reference sequence). DNA for the CDR3: TGTGCCAGCAGCTTAGACGGACTGATAACAAATGAGCAGTTCTTC. The encoded protein is CASSLDGLITNEQFF.

The chain links TRBV20-1 to TRBJ2-2; 9 bases match TRBD1. The CDR3 contains 15 residues. V was clipped by 4 bases and J by 5 bases; unmatched bases: 8. Germline values: CDR1 DFQATT, CDR2 SNEGSKA (reference sequence). The CDR3 DNA reads TGCAGTGCTAATACAGGGGGCGCAAGAACCGGGGAGCTGTTTTTT. It encodes CSANTGGARTGELFF.

The CDR3 is CASQASSYNEQFF. CDR3 DNA sequence: TGTGCCAGTCAGGCTAGCTCCTACAATGAGCAGTTCTTC. V usage is TRBV2 and J usage is TRBJ2-1; D is unresolved. Trimming left V 9 bases short and J 0 bases short, with 9 bases between. The CDR3 consists of 13 residues. Germline V CDR1 and CDR2: SNHLY, FYNNEI.

This clonotype turned up a few times. The gene calls are TRBV5-1 and TRBJ2-7; 7 bases map to TRBD1. This CDR3 is built from 14 residues. Looked up from germline, CDR1 is SGHRS and CDR2 is YFSETQ. J lost 2 bases, V lost 2 bases, and 4 bases had no gene match. CDR3 in amino acids: CASSFRDRAYEQYF. Written as DNA, the CDR3 is TGCGCCAGCAGCTTCCGGGACAGAGCCTACGAGCAGTACTTC. Filled out from reference TRBV5-1 and TRBJ2-7, the complete variable domain reads KAGVTQTPRYLIKTRGQQVTLSCSPISGHRSVSWYQQTPGQGLQFLFEYFSETQRNKGNFPGRFSGRQFSNSRSEMNVSTLELGDSALYLCASSFRDRAYEQYFGPGTRLTVT.

CDR3 DNA: TGTGCCAGCAGCTTAGCGGGACAGTACAATGAGCAGTTCTTC. Translation gives CASSLAGQYNEQFF. V and J are TRBV7-2 and TRBJ2-1; TRBD1 matches 7 bases. V shed 0 bases and J 4 bases; nucleotides not matched to a gene: 0. Germline values: CDR1 SGHTA, CDR2 FQGNSA. The CDR3 is 14 amino acids.

This rearrangement joins TRBV20-1 to TRBJ2-1, with D possibly matching TRBD2 (5 bases). Germline assignment: CDR1 DFQATT and CDR2 SNEGSKA (reference sequence). V shed 4 bases and J shed 0 bases, with 13 bases lying between them. The CDR3 is 15 amino acids. The CDR3 sequence is CSANRKGVSYNEQFF. DNA for the CDR3: TGCAGTGCTAACCGAAAGGGAGTCTCCTACAATGAGCAGTTCTTC.

The chain carries TRBV11-2 and TRBJ2-1, with 8 bases fitting TRBD2. The trim removed 4 bases at V and 8 bases at J, leaving 7 bases unmatched. The CDR3 spans 14 residues. Germline CDR1 reads SGHAT; CDR2 reads FQNNGV. The chain's CDR3 is CASSSGTSWDEQFF. In DNA, the CDR3 is TGTGCCAGCAGCTCCGGGACTAGTTGGGATGAGCAGTTCTTC. Full variable domain (outside the CDR3, taken from reference TRBV11-2 and TRBJ2-1): EAGVAQSPRYKIIEKRQSVAFWCNPISGHATLYWYQQILGQGPKLLIQFQNNGVVDDSQLPKDRFSAERLKGVDSTLKIQPAKLEDSAVYLCASSSGTSWDEQFFGPGTRLTVL.

The V gene is TRBV12-3 or TRBV12-4, the J gene TRBJ1-5; a possible D gene is TRBD1 (6 bases). Trimming removed 6 bases at V and 0 bases at J, with 12 bases between. CDR3 length equals 15 residues. The CDR3: CASRLTGTSNQPQHF. Written as DNA, the CDR3 is TGTGCCAGCAGACTGACAGGAACTAGCAATCAGCCCCAGCATTTT.